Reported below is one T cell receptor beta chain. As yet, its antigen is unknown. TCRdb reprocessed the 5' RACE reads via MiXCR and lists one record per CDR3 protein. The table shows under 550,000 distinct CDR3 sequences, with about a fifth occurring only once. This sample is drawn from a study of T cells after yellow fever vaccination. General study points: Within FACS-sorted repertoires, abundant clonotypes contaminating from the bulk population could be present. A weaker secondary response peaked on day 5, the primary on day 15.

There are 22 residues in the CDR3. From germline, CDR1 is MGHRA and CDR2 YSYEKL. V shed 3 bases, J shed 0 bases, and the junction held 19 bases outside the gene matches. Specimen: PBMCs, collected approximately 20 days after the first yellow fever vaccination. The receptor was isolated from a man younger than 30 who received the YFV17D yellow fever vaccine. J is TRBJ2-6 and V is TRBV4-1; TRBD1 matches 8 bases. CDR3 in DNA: TGCGCCAGCAGCCACGGGTTGGGTCGAACCGGGACAGGATACTCTGGGGCCAACGTCCTGACTTTC. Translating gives CASSHGLGRTGTGYSGANVLTF.